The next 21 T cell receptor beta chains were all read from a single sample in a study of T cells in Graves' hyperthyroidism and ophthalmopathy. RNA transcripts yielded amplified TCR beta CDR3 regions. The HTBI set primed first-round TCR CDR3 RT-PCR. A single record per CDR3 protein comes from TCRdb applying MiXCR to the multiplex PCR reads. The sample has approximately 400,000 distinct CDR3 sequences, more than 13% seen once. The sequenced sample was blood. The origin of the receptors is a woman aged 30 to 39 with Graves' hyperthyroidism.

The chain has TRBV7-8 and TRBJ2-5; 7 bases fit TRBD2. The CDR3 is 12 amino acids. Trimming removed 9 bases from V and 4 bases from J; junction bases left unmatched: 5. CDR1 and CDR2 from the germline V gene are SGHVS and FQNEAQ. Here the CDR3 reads CASGGVRETQYF. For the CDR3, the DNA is TGTGCCAGTGGGGGGGTAAGAGAGACCCAGTACTTC.

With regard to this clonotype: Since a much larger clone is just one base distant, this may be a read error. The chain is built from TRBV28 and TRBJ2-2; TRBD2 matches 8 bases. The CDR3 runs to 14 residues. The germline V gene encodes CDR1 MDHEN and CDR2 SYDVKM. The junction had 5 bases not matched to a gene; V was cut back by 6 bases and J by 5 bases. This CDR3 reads CASRPGLGTGELFF. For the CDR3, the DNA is TGTGCCAGCAGACCGGGACTAGGGACCGGGGAGCTGTTTTTT.

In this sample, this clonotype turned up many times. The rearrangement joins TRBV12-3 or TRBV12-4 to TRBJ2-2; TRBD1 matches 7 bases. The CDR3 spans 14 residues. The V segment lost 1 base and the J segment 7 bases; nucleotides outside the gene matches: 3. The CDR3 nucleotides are TGTGCCAGCAGTTTAGAGGGGGCGGTCGGGGAGCTGTTTTTT. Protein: CASSLEGAVGELFF.

CDR3 sequence (DNA): TGCAGCGTTAGGGCCTACAATGAGCAGTTCTTC. This codes for CSVRAYNEQFF. The chain carries TRBV29-1 and TRBJ2-1; the D is unclear. Germline lookup yields CDR1 SQVTM and CDR2 ANQGSEA. CDR3 length: 11 amino acids. V lost 5 bases to trimming and J lost 2 bases, with 4 bases between them.

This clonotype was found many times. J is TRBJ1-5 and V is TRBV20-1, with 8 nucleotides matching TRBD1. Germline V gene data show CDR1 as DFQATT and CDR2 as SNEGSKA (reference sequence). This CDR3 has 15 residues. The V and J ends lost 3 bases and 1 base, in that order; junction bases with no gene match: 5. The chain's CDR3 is CSARSRGLSNQPQHF. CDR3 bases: TGCAGTGCTAGGTCCAGGGGGCTAAGCAATCAGCCCCAGCATTTT.

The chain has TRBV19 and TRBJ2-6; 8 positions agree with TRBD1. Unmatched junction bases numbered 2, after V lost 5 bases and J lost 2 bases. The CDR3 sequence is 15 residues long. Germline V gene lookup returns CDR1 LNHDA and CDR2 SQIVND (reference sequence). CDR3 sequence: CASSLQGAGANVLTF. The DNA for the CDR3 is TGTGCCAGTAGTTTACAGGGGGCTGGGGCCAACGTCCTGACTTTC.

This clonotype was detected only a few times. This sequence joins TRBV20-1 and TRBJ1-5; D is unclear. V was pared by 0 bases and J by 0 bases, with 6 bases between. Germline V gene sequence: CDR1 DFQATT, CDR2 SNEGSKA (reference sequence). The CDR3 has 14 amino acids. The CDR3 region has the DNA TGCAGTGCTAGAGAGACGATTAGCAATCAGCCCCAGCATTTT. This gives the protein CSARETISNQPQHF.

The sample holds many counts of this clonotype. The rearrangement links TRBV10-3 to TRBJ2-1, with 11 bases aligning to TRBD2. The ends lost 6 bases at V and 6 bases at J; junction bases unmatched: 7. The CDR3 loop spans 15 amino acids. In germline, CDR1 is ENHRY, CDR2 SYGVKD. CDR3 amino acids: CAISETSGSANEQFF. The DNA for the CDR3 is TGTGCCATCAGCGAAACTAGCGGGAGTGCCAATGAGCAGTTCTTC.

The CDR3 nucleotides read TGTGCCAGCAAGGCAGGGCAAAGCACAGATACGCAGTATTTT. Encoded protein: CASKAGQSTDTQYF. The rearrangement uses TRBV9 and TRBJ2-3; D is perhaps TRBD1 (5 bases). Germline CDR1 reads SGDLS; CDR2 reads YYNGEE. The CDR3 sequence is 14 residues long. Between the trimmed V and J ends, which lost 6 bases and 0 bases, there was a span of 11 bases.

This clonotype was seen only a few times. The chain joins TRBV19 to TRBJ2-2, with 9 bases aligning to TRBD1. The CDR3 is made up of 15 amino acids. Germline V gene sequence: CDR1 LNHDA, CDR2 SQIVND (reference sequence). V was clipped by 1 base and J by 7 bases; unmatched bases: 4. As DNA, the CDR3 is TGTGCCAGTAGTATAGGGGGACAGGGAAACGGGGAGCTGTTTTTT. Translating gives CASSIGGQGNGELFF. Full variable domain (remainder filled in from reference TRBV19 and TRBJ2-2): DGGITQSPKYLFRKEGQNVTLSCEQNLNHDAMYWYRQDPGQGLRLIYYSQIVNDFQKGDIAEGYSVSREKKESFPLTVTSAQKNPTAFYLCASSIGGQGNGELFFGEGSRLTVL.

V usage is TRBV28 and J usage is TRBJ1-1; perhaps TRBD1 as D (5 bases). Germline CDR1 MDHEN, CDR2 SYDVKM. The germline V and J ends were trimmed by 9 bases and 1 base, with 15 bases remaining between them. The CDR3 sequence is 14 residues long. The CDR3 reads CASNTRGGNTEAFF. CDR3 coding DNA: TGTGCCAGTAACACGCGGGGGGGGAACACTGAAGCTTTCTTT.

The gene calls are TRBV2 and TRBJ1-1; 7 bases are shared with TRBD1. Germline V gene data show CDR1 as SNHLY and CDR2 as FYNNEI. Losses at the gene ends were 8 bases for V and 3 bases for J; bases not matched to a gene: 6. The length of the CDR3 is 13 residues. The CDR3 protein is CASSGQRDTEAFF. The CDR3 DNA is TGTGCCAGCTCGGGACAGCGGGACACTGAAGCTTTCTTT.

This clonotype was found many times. CDR3 sequence reads: CASSFSGEGAEAFF. CDR3 bases: TGCGCCAGCAGCTTTTCCGGGGAAGGGGCTGAAGCTTTCTTT. V and J are TRBV5-1 and TRBJ1-1, with a weak D call TRBD1 (5 bases). The ends were cut back, 2 bases at V and 6 bases at J, with 14 bases in the middle. This CDR3 has 14 amino acids. The germline CDR1 and CDR2 sequences are SGHRS and YFSETQ.

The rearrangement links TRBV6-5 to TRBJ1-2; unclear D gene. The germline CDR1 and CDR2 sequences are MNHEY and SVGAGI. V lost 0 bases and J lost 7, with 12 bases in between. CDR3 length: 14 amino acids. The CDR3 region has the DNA TGTGCCAGCAGTTACTCCTACCCGCCCCCTGGCTACACCTTC. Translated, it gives CASSYSYPPPGYTF.

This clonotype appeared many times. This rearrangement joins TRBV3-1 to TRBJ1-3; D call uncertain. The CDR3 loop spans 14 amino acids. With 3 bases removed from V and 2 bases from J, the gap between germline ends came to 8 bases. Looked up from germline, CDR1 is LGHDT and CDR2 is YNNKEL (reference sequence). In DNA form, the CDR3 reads TGTGCCAGCAGCCAGCGCTACGCTGGAAACACCATATATTTT. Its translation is CASSQRYAGNTIYF.

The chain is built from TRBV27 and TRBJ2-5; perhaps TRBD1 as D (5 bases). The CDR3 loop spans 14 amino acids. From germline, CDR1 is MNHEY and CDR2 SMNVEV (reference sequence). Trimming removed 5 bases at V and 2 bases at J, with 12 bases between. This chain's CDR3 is CASSIAGIQETQYF. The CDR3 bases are TGTGCCAGCAGTATAGCAGGGATACAAGAGACCCAGTACTTC.

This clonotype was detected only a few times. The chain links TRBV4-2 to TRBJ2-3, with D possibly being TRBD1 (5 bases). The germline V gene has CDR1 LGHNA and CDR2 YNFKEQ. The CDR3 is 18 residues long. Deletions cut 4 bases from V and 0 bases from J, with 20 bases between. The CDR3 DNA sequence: TGTGCCAGCAGCCCCAGACAGCTACCGTCAGATAGCACAGATACGCAGTATTTT. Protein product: CASSPRQLPSDSTDTQYF.

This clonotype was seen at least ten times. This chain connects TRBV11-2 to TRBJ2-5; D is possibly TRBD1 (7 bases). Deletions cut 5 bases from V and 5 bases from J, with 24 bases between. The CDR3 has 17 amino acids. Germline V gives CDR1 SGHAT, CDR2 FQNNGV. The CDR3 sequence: CASSPTGRPYIGETQYF. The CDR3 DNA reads TGTGCCAGCAGCCCGACAGGGAGGCCTTACATCGGGGAGACCCAGTACTTC.

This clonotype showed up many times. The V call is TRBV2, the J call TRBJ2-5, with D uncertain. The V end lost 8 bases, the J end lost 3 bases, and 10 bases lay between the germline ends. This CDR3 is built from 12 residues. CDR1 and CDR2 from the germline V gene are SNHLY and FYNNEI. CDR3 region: CASAFGEETQYF. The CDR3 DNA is TGTGCCAGCGCCTTCGGTGAAGAGACCCAGTACTTC.

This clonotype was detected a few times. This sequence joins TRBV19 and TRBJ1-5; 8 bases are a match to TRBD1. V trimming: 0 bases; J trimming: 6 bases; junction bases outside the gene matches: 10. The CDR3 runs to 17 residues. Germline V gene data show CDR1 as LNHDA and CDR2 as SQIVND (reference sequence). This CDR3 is CASSIDRQGQQGQPQHF. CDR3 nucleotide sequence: TGTGCCAGTAGTATAGACCGACAGGGGCAACAAGGTCAGCCCCAGCATTTT.

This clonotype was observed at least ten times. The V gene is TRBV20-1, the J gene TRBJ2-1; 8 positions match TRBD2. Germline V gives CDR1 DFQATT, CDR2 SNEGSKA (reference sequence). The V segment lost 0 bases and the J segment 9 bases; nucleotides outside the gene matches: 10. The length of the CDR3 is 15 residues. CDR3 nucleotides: TGCAGTGCTAGAGATCTTAGCGGGATTAATCTTGAGCAGTTCTTC. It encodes CSARDLSGINLEQFF.